This T cell receptor beta chain derives from a study of T cell repertoires in cytomegalovirus infection. On the study more broadly: Matching HLA type and CMV infection were both indicated by public TCR beta signatures.

In TCRdb, the reads were re-called with MiXCR into one record per CDR3 protein. The sample holds 160,000 or so distinct CDR3 sequences, 23% seen once. Notes on the study in general: In two of eight donors, the top clonotype was HLA-C-restricted CMV-specific.

This CDR3 is 14 amino acids long. The ends were cut back, 5 bases at V and 7 bases at J, with 16 bases in the middle. This clonotype was recorded at least ten times. Its cognate antigen is unknown. Sequencing input: PBMCs. The genes are TRBV12-3 or TRBV12-4 and TRBJ2-3; D is unresolved. The sequence was collected from a human donor in good health (CMV status not recorded). Some clones in this sample may be carry-over from other donors' samples. CDR3 in amino acids: CASSPPRSSHTQYF. The CDR3, as DNA: TGTGCCAGCAGTCCACCCCGAAGTTCACATACGCAGTATTTT.